These 25 T cell receptor beta chains came from one sample sequenced in a study of blood T cell repertoires in COVID-19. Method: immunoSEQ multiplex PCR; TCRdb's copy keeps in-frame clones and lacks some. This table has around 180,000 clones, 70% to 90% appearing once. Input material: peripheral blood. The receptors come from a human donor with active or convalescent COVID-19. The donor label of this sample is uncertain.

The chain joins TRBV5-4 to TRBJ2-7, with 7 bases aligning to TRBD2. Germline CDR1 reads SGHNT; CDR2 reads YYREEE (reference sequence). The trim removed 1 base at V and 6 bases at J, leaving 10 bases unmatched. The length of the CDR3 is 15 residues. Here the CDR3 reads CASSLPPGLPSEQYF. CDR3 in DNA: TGTGCCAGCAGCTTGCCGCCGGGACTACCGTCCGAGCAGTACTTC.

The chain is built from TRBV27 and TRBJ2-1, with 10 bases fitting TRBD2. The germline V gene has CDR1 MNHEY and CDR2 SMNVEV (reference sequence). The CDR3 extends over 15 amino acids. The J segment lost 6 bases and the V segment lost 2 bases, leaving 4 bases of the junction unmatched. CDR3 DNA sequence: TGTGCCAGCAGTTTAGCACTAGCGGGGCCCAATGAGCAGTTCTTC. Translating gives CASSLALAGPNEQFF.

V usage is TRBV5-1 and J usage is TRBJ2-3; D is perhaps TRBD1 (5 bases). The CDR3 sequence is 17 residues long. Trimming took off 6 bases at V and 0 bases at J, with 20 bases between the two ends. Per the germline V gene, CDR1 is SGHRS and CDR2 is YFSETQ. As DNA, the CDR3 is TGCGCCAGCACTACTGCAGGGTCCCTCTTAAGCACAGATACGCAGTATTTT. Its translation is CASTTAGSLLSTDTQYF.

This chain connects TRBV27 to TRBJ1-2; no reliable D call. Germline V gene data show CDR1 as MNHEY and CDR2 as SMNVEV (reference sequence). CDR3 length: 13 residues. V was shortened by 8 bases and J by 5 bases, with 15 bases between the two germline ends. The CDR3, as DNA: TGTGCCAGCGGTACCGGGAGCAGGTATGGCTACACCTTC. Its protein product is CASGTGSRYGYTF.

The V call is TRBV5-1, the J call TRBJ2-2, with a tentative D call TRBD2 (5 bases). V dropped 6 bases and J dropped 10 bases, with 19 bases sitting between them. Germline lookup yields CDR1 SGHRS and CDR2 YFSETQ. The CDR3 length is 14 residues. The CDR3 DNA follows: TGCGCCAGCACCCGAACGTCCGGGGAGCAGGAGCTGTTTTTT. It translates to CASTRTSGEQELFF.

This chain connects TRBV6-6 to TRBJ2-7, with D tentatively TRBD2 (6 bases). The germline CDR1 and CDR2 sequences are MNHNY and SVGAGI (reference sequence). The CDR3 extends over 14 amino acids. Trimming cost V 6 bases and J 0 bases, with 12 bases left between them. The CDR3 sequence is CASRHSGGSYEQYF. The CDR3 DNA follows: TGTGCCAGCAGACATAGCGGCGGCTCCTACGAGCAGTACTTC.

The V and J genes are TRBV7-3 and TRBJ2-3, with D uncertain. CDR1 and CDR2 (germline): SGHTA, FQGTGA. Trimming took off 1 base at V and 2 bases at J, with 10 bases between the two ends. CDR3 length: 15 amino acids. This CDR3 reads CASSLSEAFTDTQYF. DNA for the CDR3: TGTGCCAGCAGCTTAAGCGAGGCGTTCACAGATACGCAGTATTTT.

This sequence joins TRBV7-9 and TRBJ1-2; 8 bases match TRBD1. This CDR3 region has 17 residues. Germline loops: CDR1 SEHNR, CDR2 FQNEAQ (reference sequence). Trimming removed 4 bases from V and 3 bases from J; junction bases left unmatched: 13. CDR3 nucleotides: TGTGCCAGCAGCTCACTACGTAAGACAGGGGTAGACTATGGCTACACCTTC. Translated: CASSSLRKTGVDYGYTF.

The V and J genes are TRBV11-2 and TRBJ1-4; D is possibly TRBD1 (6 bases). Between the trimmed V and J ends, which lost 2 bases and 5 bases, there was a span of 12 bases. The V gene's germline CDR1 is SGHAT and CDR2 FQNNGV. This CDR3 spans 15 amino acids. CDR3 nucleotides: TGTGCCAGCAGCTTAACGTTTACAGGGAATGAAAAACTGTTTTTT. Its protein is CASSLTFTGNEKLFF.

Only a few counts were recorded for this clone. V is TRBV2 and J is TRBJ2-2; 9 bases match TRBD2. Trimming cost V 2 bases and J 6 bases; bases outside gene matches: 10. The germline CDR1 and CDR2 sequences are SNHLY and FYNNEI. The CDR3 spans 17 residues. CDR3 sequence: CASSERLAGRKAGELFF. CDR3 coding DNA: TGTGCCAGCAGTGAAAGGCTAGCGGGGCGTAAAGCCGGGGAGCTGTTTTTT.

This clone was observed a few times. The V and J genes are TRBV5-6 and TRBJ1-3; 7 bases map to TRBD1. The CDR3 is 16 amino acids. Germline V gene sequence: CDR1 SGHDT, CDR2 YYEEEE. V gave up 4 bases and J gave up 5 bases; unmatched junction bases: 12. The CDR3 spells CASSVSTGFLRNTIYF. For the CDR3, the DNA is TGTGCCAGCAGCGTTTCGACAGGGTTCCTGCGAAACACCATATATTTT.

This rearrangement joins TRBV12-3 or TRBV12-4 to TRBJ1-2; D call uncertain. V dropped 3 bases and J dropped 8 bases, with 13 bases sitting between them. The CDR3 sequence is 13 residues long. The CDR3: CASSFSLAGGYTF. The DNA of the CDR3 is TGTGCCAGCAGTTTCTCACTCGCGGGGGGCTACACCTTC.

In this sample, this clone turned up a few times. The chain joins TRBV5-1 to TRBJ2-3, with TRBD2 identical over 7 bases. Germline loops: CDR1 SGHRS, CDR2 YFSETQ. After removal of 0 bases from V and 6 bases from J, the junction contained 10 bases not matched to a gene. CDR3 size: 16 residues. CDR3: CASSLDGVAGVDTQYF. In nucleotides, the CDR3 is TGCGCCAGCAGCTTGGATGGGGTTGCGGGAGTGGATACGCAGTATTTT.

This sequence joins TRBV30 and TRBJ1-5; TRBD1 matches 10 bases. The V gene's germline CDR1 is GTSNPN and CDR2 SVGIG (reference sequence). V was clipped by 2 bases and J by 7 bases; unmatched bases: 2. CDR3 length: 13 amino acids. CDR3 coding DNA: TGTGCCTGGAGTTGGGGACAGGGGCAGCCCCAGCATTTT. Residues: CAWSWGQGQPQHF.

The chain carries TRBV18 and TRBJ2-3, with D tentatively TRBD2 (6 bases). This CDR3 has 16 residues. V was trimmed by 1 base and J by 6 bases, leaving 17 bases between them. Germline CDR1 and CDR2: KGHSH and LQKENI. DNA of the CDR3: TGTGCCAGCTCACCACGGGTTACGGTCGGAGGGGATACGCAGTATTTT. Amino acid sequence: CASSPRVTVGGDTQYF.

The chain carries TRBV9 and TRBJ2-1, with TRBD1 identical over 7 bases. V lost 4 bases to trimming and J lost 8 bases; unmatched junction nucleotides: 9. CDR3 length: 14 residues. The V gene's germline CDR1 is SGDLS and CDR2 YYNGEE. For the CDR3, the DNA is TGTGCCAGCAGCCCCTTCCCCGGACAGGATGAGCAGTTCTTC. Translating it yields CASSPFPGQDEQFF.

This clone was detected only a few times. The CDR3 loop reads CASSLVRGQAFF. For the CDR3, the DNA is TGTGCCAGCAGCCTTGTAAGGGGGCAAGCTTTCTTT. The chain couples TRBV3-1 (or the pseudogene TRBV3-2) to TRBJ1-1; 7 nucleotides line up with TRBD1. Trimming cost V 4 bases and J 9 bases; bases outside gene matches: 5. From germline, CDR1 is LGHDT and CDR2 YNNKEL (reference sequence). This CDR3 comprises 12 residues.

The chain recombines TRBV6-2 or TRBV6-3 with TRBJ1-5; D remains ambiguous. Trimming cost V 1 base and J 4 bases, with 14 bases left between them. The CDR3 covers 16 residues. Germline V lookup: CDR1 MNHEY, CDR2 SVGEGT. The CDR3 DNA reads as TGTGCCAGCAGTTACTTGCCGGACTCAGTTAATCAGCCCCAGCATTTT. Encoded protein: CASSYLPDSVNQPQHF.

This clone occurred a few times. The chain is built from TRBV10-3 and TRBJ1-6; 7 bases agree with TRBD1. Unmatched junction bases numbered 7, after V lost 0 bases and J lost 8 bases. In germline, CDR1 is ENHRY, CDR2 SYGVKD. There are 16 residues in the CDR3. The CDR3 nucleotides are TGTGCCATCAGTGAGTCTACGACAGGGTCCGATTCACCCCTCCACTTT. The encoded protein is CAISESTTGSDSPLHF.

The CDR3 DNA reads TGTGCCAGCAGTTACTTGGACACTGTTTATAACTATGGCTACACCTTC. Protein: CASSYLDTVYNYGYTF. The chain is built from TRBV6-2 or TRBV6-3 and TRBJ1-2, with D possibly TRBD1 on 5 matching bases. V dropped 1 base and J dropped 1 base, with 13 bases sitting between them. CDR3 length: 16 residues. The germline CDR1 and CDR2 sequences are MNHEY and SVGEGT.

The gene calls are TRBV5-6 and TRBJ2-7; D possibly corresponds to TRBD2 (6 bases). There are 13 residues in the CDR3. CDR1 and CDR2 from the germline V gene are SGHDT and YYEEEE. V gave up 3 bases and J gave up 13 bases, with 20 bases separating them. CDR3 sequence reads: CASSWERQASAYF. The DNA of the CDR3 is TGTGCCAGCAGCTGGGAGAGGCAGGCTAGCGCCTACTTC.

CDR3 in DNA: TGTGCCAGTAGTATAGATCCTGCGGGGGGGCGGGCAGATACGCAGTATTTT. This encodes CASSIDPAGGRADTQYF. J is TRBJ2-3 and V is TRBV19; 9 bases align to TRBD2. The V gene end was trimmed by 0 bases and the J gene end by 4 bases; junction bases not matched to a gene: 8. Germline V CDR1 and CDR2: LNHDA, SQIVND (reference sequence). The CDR3 length is 17 residues. The variable domain in full, with the rest retrieved from reference TRBV19 and TRBJ2-3, is DGGITQSPKYLFRKEGQNVTLSCEQNLNHDAMYWYRQDPGQGLRLIYYSQIVNDFQKGDIAEGYSVSREKKESFPLTVTSAQKNPTAFYLCASSIDPAGGRADTQYFGPGTRLTVL.

This rearrangement joins TRBV5-1 to TRBJ2-1, with TRBD2 matching 8 bases. The CDR3 loop spans 17 amino acids. The germline gives CDR1 SGHRS, CDR2 YFSETQ. V lost 0 bases to trimming and J lost 3 bases; unmatched junction nucleotides: 8. CDR3 residues: CASSLAFREGRYNEQFF. For the CDR3, the DNA is TGCGCCAGCAGCTTGGCCTTTCGGGAGGGCCGCTACAATGAGCAGTTCTTC. Combining the CDR3 with reference TRBV5-1 and TRBJ2-1 gives the whole variable domain KAGVTQTPRYLIKTRGQQVTLSCSPISGHRSVSWYQQTPGQGLQFLFEYFSETQRNKGNFPGRFSGRQFSNSRSEMNVSTLELGDSALYLCASSLAFREGRYNEQFFGPGTRLTVL.

The rearrangement uses TRBV4-1 and TRBJ2-3; possible D gene TRBD2, 6 bases. V lost 0 bases, J lost 0 bases, and 22 bases lay in between. CDR1 MGHRA and CDR2 YSYEKL come from the germline V gene. This CDR3 has 20 amino acids. The CDR3: CASSQEEKPGSILSTDTQYF. The CDR3 DNA reads as TGCGCCAGCAGCCAAGAGGAAAAACCCGGGAGCATACTTAGCACAGATACGCAGTATTTT.

The V and J genes are TRBV6-5 and TRBJ1-2; the D gene is possibly TRBD1 (5 bases). V lost 0 bases, J lost 6 bases, and 17 bases lay in between. CDR1 MNHEY and CDR2 SVGAGI come from the germline V gene. CDR3 length equals 16 residues. CDR3 in amino acids: CASSYSQGPRGDGYTF. CDR3 DNA: TGTGCCAGCAGTTACTCCCAGGGACCCCGGGGGGATGGCTACACCTTC.